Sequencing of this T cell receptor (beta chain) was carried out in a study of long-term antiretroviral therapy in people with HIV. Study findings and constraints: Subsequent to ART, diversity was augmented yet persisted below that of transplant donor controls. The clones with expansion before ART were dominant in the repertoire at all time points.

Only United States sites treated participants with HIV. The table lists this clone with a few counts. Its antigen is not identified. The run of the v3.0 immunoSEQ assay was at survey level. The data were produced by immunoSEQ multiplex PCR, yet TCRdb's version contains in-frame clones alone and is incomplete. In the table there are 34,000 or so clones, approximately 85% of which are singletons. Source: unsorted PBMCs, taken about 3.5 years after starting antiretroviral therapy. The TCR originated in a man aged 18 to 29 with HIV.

CDR3: CASSLGLDNQPQHF. The CDR3 nucleotides are TGCGCCAGCAGCTTGGGGCTAGACAATCAGCCCCAGCATTTT. The chain is built from TRBV5-1 and TRBJ1-5; D call uncertain. CDR3 size: 14 residues. The V end lost 0 bases, the J end lost 3 bases, and 7 bases lay between the germline ends. CDR1 and CDR2 (germline): SGHRS, YFSETQ. Supplemented by reference TRBV5-1 and TRBJ1-5, the full variable domain reads KAGVTQTPRYLIKTRGQQVTLSCSPISGHRSVSWYQQTPGQGLQFLFEYFSETQRNKGNFPGRFSGRQFSNSRSEMNVSTLELGDSALYLCASSLGLDNQPQHFGDGTRLSIL.